The 10 T cell receptor beta chains below all came from one sample that was sequenced in a study of blood T cell repertoires in COVID-19. This table comes from immunoSEQ multiplex PCR, and its TCRdb copy is limited to in-frame clones, with some not included. The sample holds about 210,000 clones, 84% seen once. Sequencing input: peripheral blood. Every receptor here comes from a woman in her fifties or sixties with active or convalescent COVID-19.

This chain joins TRBV5-4 and TRBJ1-6; weak D call: TRBD1 (5 bases). The length of the CDR3 is 14 residues. V was clipped by 0 bases and J by 7 bases, with 8 bases between them. Germline loops: CDR1 SGHNT, CDR2 YYREEE (reference sequence). CDR3 DNA sequence: TGTGCCAGCAGCTTGGGACAGATGAATTCACCCCTCCACTTT. Residues: CASSLGQMNSPLHF.

The rearrangement links TRBV3-1 (or the pseudogene TRBV3-2) to TRBJ2-6; 10 nucleotides match TRBD1. The J segment lost 4 bases and the V segment lost 0 bases, leaving 3 bases of the junction unmatched. From germline, CDR1 is LGHDT and CDR2 YNNKEL (reference sequence). The CDR3 consists of 17 residues. This CDR3 is CASSQEGQGTGANVLTF. In nucleotides, the CDR3 is TGTGCCAGCAGCCAAGAGGGACAGGGGACGGGGGCCAACGTCCTGACTTTC.

This clone appeared a few times. The chain couples TRBV10-2 to TRBJ1-5; 8 nucleotides agree with TRBD1. The V and J ends lost 3 bases and 6 bases, in that order; junction bases with no gene match: 7. Germline V gene sequence: CDR1 WSHSY, CDR2 SAAADI. This CDR3 is built from 15 residues. CDR3 bases: TGCGCCAGCAGTGATCCCGGGACAGGTTTTCAGCCCCAGCATTTT. It is translated as CASSDPGTGFQPQHF.

The chain is built from TRBV6-1 and TRBJ1-1, with TRBD1 as a possible D gene (6 bases). Germline CDR1 is MNHNS and CDR2 is SASEGT. The V end lost 1 base, the J end lost 4 bases, and 10 bases lay between the germline ends. There are 14 residues in the CDR3. CDR3 in amino acids: CASSEVRGGTEAFF. CDR3 coding DNA: TGTGCCAGCAGTGAAGTTAGAGGGGGCACTGAAGCTTTCTTT.

The chain links TRBV29-1 to TRBJ1-4; tentative D call: TRBD1 (5 bases). Trimming took 5 bases from V and 6 from J, leaving 10 bases between them. Germline CDR1 reads SQVTM; CDR2 reads ANQGSEA. The CDR3 runs 12 residues. CDR3 nucleotide sequence: TGCAGCGTTTTGAAAGGGGATGAAAAACTGTTTTTT. It specifies CSVLKGDEKLFF.

The genes are TRBV5-1 and TRBJ1-1; a weak D match, TRBD1 (6 bases). Per the germline V gene, CDR1 is SGHRS and CDR2 is YFSETQ. V shed 4 bases and J shed 2 bases, with 21 bases lying between them. This CDR3 has 17 residues. This CDR3 reads CASSEGVGTGFNTEAFF. CDR3 nucleotide sequence: TGCGCCAGCAGCGAGGGGGTAGGGACGGGGTTCAACACTGAAGCTTTCTTT.

V gene TRBV24-1 combines with J gene TRBJ2-1, with TRBD1 matching over 10 bases. Germline-derived CDR1 and CDR2 are KGHDR and SFDVKD. The CDR3 runs to 16 residues. V shed 0 bases and J 5 bases; nucleotides not matched to a gene: 3. Written as DNA, the CDR3 is TGTGCCACCAGTGATTTGCCGGGACAGGGGAACAATGAGCAGTTCTTC. It specifies CATSDLPGQGNNEQFF.

The chain combines TRBV10-3 with TRBJ1-6, with a tentative D call TRBD1 (6 bases). Germline V lookup: CDR1 ENHRY, CDR2 SYGVKD. V lost 1 base and J lost 9, with 10 bases in between. This CDR3 has 14 amino acids. CDR3 sequence: CAISELGALSPLHF. Here the CDR3 DNA reads TGTGCCATCAGTGAGTTGGGGGCCCTTTCACCCCTCCACTTT.

Concerning this clone: A much larger clone is a single base away; this may be a read error. This chain connects TRBV29-1 to TRBJ1-5; 7 bases fit TRBD1. Germline CDR1 and CDR2: SQVTM and ANQGSEA. V shed 4 bases and J 3 bases; nucleotides not matched to a gene: 3. This CDR3 comprises 13 residues. CDR3 region: CSVGDSPNQPQHF. The CDR3, as DNA: TGCAGCGTTGGGGACAGCCCCAATCAGCCCCAGCATTTT. Supplemented by reference TRBV29-1 and TRBJ1-5, the full variable domain reads SAVISQKPSRDICQRGTSLTIQCQVDSQVTMMFWYRQQPGQSLTLIATANQGSEATYESGFVIDKFPISRPNLTFSTLTVSNMSPEDSSIYLCSVGDSPNQPQHFGDGTRLSIL.

V and J are TRBV6-5 and TRBJ1-6, with 9 positions matching TRBD1. Germline V gene lookup returns CDR1 MNHEY and CDR2 SVGAGI. Germline trimming cut 5 bases from V and 8 bases from J; bases unmatched to any gene: 4. This CDR3 spans 14 amino acids. CDR3 sequence (DNA): TGTGCCAGCAGTAAGACAGGGGGTTATTCACCCCTCCACTTT. This encodes CASSKTGGYSPLHF.